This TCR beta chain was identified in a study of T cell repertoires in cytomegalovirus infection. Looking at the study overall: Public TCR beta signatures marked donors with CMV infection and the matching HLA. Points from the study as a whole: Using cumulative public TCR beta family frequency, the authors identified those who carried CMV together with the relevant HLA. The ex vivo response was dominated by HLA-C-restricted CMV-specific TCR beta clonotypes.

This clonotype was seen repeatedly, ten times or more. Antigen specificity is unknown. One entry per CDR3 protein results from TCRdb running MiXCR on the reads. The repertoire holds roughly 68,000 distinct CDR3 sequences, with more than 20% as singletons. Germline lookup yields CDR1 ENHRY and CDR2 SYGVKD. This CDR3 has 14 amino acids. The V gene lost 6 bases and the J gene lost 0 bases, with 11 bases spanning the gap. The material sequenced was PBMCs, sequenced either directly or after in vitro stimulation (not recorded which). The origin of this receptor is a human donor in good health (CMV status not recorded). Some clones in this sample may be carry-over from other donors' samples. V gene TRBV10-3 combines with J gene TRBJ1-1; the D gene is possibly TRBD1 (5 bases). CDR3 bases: TGTGCCATCAGGCTGGCAGGGATGAACACTGAAGCTTTCTTT. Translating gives CAIRLAGMNTEAFF.